This TCR beta chain was observed in a study of blood T cell repertoires in COVID-19. Across the study: Collection of acute and convalescent COVID-19 samples took place in the United States, Italy and Spain. Sources were T cells, B-cell-depleted T cells, or PBMCs; the material itself was cDNA or gDNA.

The CDR3 runs to 13 residues. The V segment lost 10 bases and the J segment 10 bases; nucleotides outside the gene matches: 9. CDR1 and CDR2 from the germline V gene are LGHDT and YNNKEL (reference sequence). As originally analysed: Researchers report that nucleated cell counts were estimated from reference gene primer amplification. Generated by immunoSEQ multiplex PCR, the TCRdb table keeps only in-frame clones and is missing some. The D gene and trimming were derived from the DNA, and the V and J assignments and clone size from that table. The table has some 110,000 clones, over 70% seen once. The gene calls are TRBV3-1 (or the pseudogene TRBV3-2) and TRBJ1-6; the match to TRBD1 covers 8 bases. The sample consisted of peripheral blood. The TCR originated in a woman in her 70s with acute or convalescent COVID-19. This chain's CDR3 is CATSTGGGSPLHF. The DNA of the CDR3 is TGTGCCACCTCAACAGGGGGAGGATCACCCCTCCACTTT.